This TCR beta chain originates from a study of cytomegalovirus exposure and HLA in healthy donors. This CDR3 contains 11 residues. Germline CDR1 is SGHRS and CDR2 is YFSETQ. V gave up 5 bases and J gave up 8 bases, with 10 bases separating them. 13 Jbeta primers and 60 Vbeta primers were used for the PCR. The method was immunoSEQ multiplex PCR; TCRdb's version includes in-frame clones alone and lacks a portion of them. The sample includes 100,000 or so clones, about 75% seen only once; the top ten take over 9.5%. The rearrangement joins TRBV5-1 to TRBJ1-1; TRBD1 is a possible D gene (5 bases). The receptor was derived from a man under 40 in good health and CMV-seropositive. The sequenced sample was PBMCs. The CDR3 loop is CASRFTGEAFF. For the CDR3, the DNA is TGCGCCAGCAGGTTCACAGGAGAAGCTTTCTTT.